This TCR beta chain was found in a study of blood T cell repertoires in COVID-19. Study background: T cells, B-cell-depleted T cells, or PBMCs provided the cDNA or gDNA that served as material.

Germline values: CDR1 MGHRA, CDR2 YSYEKL. The CDR3 contains 16 residues. Trimming at V came to 0 bases and at J to 7 bases, leaving 10 bases not matched to a gene. As handled by the study authors: Reference gene primer amplification gave estimated nucleated cell counts. Measured with immunoSEQ multiplex PCR; TCRdb has only the in-frame clones, and not every one. V, J and clone size reflect that table, while D and trimming were determined from the DNA. This repertoire shows about 500,000 clones, nearly 90% found once; its top ten account for approximately 0.9%. V and J are TRBV4-1 and TRBJ2-3, with TRBD2 identical over 7 bases. This clonotype was sampled from a man between 18 and 29 years old with COVID-19, enrolled during active disease. Sequenced input: peripheral blood. CDR3 DNA sequence: TGCGCCAGCAGCCAAGATATTGGACTAGTAGGAAATACGCAGTATTTT. Translating it yields CASSQDIGLVGNTQYF.